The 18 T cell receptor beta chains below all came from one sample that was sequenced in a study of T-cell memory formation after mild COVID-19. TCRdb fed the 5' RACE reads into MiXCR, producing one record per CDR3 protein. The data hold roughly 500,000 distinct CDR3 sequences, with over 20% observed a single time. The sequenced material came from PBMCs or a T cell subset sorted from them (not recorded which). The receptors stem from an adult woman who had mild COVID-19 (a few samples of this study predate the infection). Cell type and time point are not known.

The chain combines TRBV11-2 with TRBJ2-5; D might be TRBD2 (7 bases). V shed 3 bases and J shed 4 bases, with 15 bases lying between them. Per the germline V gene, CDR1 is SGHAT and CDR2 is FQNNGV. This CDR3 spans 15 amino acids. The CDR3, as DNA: TGTGCCAGCAGCTTGGGGGGGCACCGACTAGAGACCCAGTACTTC. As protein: CASSLGGHRLETQYF.

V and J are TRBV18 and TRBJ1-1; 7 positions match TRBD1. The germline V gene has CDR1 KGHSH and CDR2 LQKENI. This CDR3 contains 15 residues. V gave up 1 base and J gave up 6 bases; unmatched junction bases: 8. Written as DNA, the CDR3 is TGTGCCAGCTCACCACGGTTACAGGGGTACGCTGAAGCTTTCTTT. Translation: CASSPRLQGYAEAFF.

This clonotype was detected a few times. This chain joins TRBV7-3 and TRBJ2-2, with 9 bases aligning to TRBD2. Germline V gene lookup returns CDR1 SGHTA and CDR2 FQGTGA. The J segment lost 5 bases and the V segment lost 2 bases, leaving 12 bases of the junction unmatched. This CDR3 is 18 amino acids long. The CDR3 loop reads CASSLLQKSLAGTGELFF. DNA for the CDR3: TGTGCCAGCAGCTTACTTCAGAAGTCGCTAGCGGGGACCGGGGAGCTGTTTTTT.

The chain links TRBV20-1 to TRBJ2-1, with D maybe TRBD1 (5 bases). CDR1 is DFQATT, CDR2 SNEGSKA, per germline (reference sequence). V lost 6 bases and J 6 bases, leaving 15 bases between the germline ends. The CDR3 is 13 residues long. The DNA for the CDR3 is TGCAGTGCGATAAGGATCGACAGCAATGAGCAGTTCTTC. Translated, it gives CSAIRIDSNEQFF.

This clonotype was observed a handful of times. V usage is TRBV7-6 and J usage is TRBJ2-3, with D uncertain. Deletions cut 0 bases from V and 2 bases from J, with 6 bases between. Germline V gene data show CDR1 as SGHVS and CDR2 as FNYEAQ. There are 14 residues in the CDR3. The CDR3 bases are TGTGCCAGCAGCTTAGCTGAAAACACAGATACGCAGTATTTT. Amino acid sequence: CASSLAENTDTQYF.

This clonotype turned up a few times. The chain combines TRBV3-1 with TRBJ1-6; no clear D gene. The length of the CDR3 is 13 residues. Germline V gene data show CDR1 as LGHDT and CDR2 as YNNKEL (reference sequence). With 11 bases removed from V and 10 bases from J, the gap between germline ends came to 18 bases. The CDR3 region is CAASASGRSPLHF. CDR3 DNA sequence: TGTGCCGCATCGGCGAGCGGGCGATCACCCCTCCACTTT.

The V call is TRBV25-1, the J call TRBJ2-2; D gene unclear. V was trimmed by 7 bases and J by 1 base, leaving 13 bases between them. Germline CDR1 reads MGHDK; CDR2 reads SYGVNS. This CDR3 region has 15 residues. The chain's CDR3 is CASTRGVLNTGELFF. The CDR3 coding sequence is TGTGCCAGCACCCGAGGAGTATTGAACACCGGGGAGCTGTTTTTT.

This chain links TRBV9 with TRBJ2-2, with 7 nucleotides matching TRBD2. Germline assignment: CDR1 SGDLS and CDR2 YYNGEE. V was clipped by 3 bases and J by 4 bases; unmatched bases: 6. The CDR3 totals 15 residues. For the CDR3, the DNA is TGTGCCAGCAGCGGGGCGGGAGCATCCACCGGGGAGCTGTTTTTT. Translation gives CASSGAGASTGELFF. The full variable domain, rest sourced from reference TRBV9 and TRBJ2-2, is DSGVTQTPKHLITATGQRVTLRCSPRSGDLSVYWYQQSLDQGLQFLIQYYNGEERAKGNILERFSAQQFPDLHSELNLSSLELGDSALYFCASSGAGASTGELFFGEGSRLTVL.

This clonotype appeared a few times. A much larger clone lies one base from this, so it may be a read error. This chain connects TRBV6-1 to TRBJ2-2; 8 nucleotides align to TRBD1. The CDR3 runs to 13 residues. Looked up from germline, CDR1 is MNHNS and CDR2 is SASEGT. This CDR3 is CASRQGETGDLFF. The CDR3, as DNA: TGTGCCAGCAGACAGGGGGAAACCGGGGACCTGTTTTTT.

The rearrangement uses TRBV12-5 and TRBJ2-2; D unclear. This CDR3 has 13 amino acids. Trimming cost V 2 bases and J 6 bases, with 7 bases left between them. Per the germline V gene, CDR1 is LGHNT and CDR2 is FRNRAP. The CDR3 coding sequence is TGTGCTAGTGGTTTGAAGGGTTCCGGGGAGCTGTTTTTT. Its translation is CASGLKGSGELFF.

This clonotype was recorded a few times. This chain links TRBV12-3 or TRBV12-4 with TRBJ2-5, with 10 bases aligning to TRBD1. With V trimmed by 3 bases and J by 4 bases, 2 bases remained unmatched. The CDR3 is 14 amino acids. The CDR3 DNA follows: TGTGCCAGCAGTTTTCGGGACAGGGGAGAGACCCAGTACTTC. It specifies CASSFRDRGETQYF.

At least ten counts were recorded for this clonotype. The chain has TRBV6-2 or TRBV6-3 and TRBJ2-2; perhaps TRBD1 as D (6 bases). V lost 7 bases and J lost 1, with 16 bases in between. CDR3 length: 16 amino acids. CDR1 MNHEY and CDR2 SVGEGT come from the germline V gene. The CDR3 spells CASTRLGTLNTGELFF. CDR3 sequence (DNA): TGTGCCAGCACTAGATTGGGGACACTGAACACCGGGGAGCTGTTTTTT.

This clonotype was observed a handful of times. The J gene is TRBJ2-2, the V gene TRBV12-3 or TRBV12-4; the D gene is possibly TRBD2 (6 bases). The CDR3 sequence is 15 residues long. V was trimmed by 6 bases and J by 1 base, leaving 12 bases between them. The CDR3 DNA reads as TGTGCCAGCAGAACTGGGACTCAGAACACCGGGGAGCTGTTTTTT. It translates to CASRTGTQNTGELFF.

CDR3 nucleotide sequence: TGTGCCAGCAGTCCCCGGGCCCTCTACGAGCAGTACTTC. Its translation: CASSPRALYEQYF. The chain couples TRBV12-3 or TRBV12-4 to TRBJ2-7; no reliable D call. This CDR3 has 13 amino acids. The V end lost 5 bases, the J end lost 3 bases, and 11 bases lay between the germline ends.

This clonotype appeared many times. CDR3 sequence (DNA): TGTGCCAGCAGTCCCACAGGTTCTTATGGCTACACCTTC. This encodes CASSPTGSYGYTF. The chain has TRBV12-3 or TRBV12-4 and TRBJ1-2, with D possibly being TRBD1 (5 bases). This CDR3 has 13 residues. Trimming took 5 bases from V and 5 from J, leaving 12 bases between them.

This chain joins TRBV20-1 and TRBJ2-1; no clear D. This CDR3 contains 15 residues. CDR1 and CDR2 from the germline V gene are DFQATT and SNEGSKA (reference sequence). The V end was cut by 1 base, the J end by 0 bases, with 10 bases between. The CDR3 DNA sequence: TGCAGTGCTAGAGGCTTTGGAAGCTCCTACAATGAGCAGTTCTTC. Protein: CSARGFGSSYNEQFF.

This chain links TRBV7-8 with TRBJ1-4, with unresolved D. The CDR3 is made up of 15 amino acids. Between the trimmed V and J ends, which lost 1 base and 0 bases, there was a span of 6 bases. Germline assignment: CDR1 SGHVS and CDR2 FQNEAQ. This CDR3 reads CASSLGFSTNEKLFF. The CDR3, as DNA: TGTGCCAGCAGCTTAGGGTTTTCAACTAATGAAAAACTGTTTTTT. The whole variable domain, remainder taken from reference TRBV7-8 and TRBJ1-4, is GAGVSQSPRYKVAKRGQDVALRCDPISGHVSLFWYQQALGQGPEFLTYFQNEAQLDKSGLPSDRFFAERPEGSVSTLKIQRTQQEDSAVYLCASSLGFSTNEKLFFGSGTQLSVL.

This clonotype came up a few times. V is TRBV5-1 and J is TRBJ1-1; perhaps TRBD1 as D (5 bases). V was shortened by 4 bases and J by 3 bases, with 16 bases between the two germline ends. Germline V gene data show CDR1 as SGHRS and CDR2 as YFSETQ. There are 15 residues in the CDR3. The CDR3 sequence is CASSPRGRDYTEAFF. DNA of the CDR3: TGCGCCAGCAGCCCCCGGGGCAGGGATTACACTGAAGCTTTCTTT.